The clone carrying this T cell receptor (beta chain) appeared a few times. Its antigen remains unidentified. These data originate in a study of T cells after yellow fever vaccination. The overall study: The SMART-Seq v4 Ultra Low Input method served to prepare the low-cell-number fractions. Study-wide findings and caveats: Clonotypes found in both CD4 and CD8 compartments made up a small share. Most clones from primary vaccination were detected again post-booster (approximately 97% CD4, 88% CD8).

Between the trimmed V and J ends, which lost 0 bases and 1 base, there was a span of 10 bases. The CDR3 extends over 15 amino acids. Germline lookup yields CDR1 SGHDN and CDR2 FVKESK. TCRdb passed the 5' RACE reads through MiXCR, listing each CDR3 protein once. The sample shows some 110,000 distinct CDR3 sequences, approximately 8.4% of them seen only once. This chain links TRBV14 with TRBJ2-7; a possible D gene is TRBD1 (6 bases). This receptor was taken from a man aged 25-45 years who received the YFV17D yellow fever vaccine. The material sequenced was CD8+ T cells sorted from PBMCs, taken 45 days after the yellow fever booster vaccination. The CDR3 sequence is CASSQEGTGSYEQYF. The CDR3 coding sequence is TGTGCCAGCAGCCAAGAGGGAACAGGGTCCTACGAGCAGTACTTC.